This T cell receptor (beta chain) was sequenced for a study of chemoradiotherapy in HPV16-positive cancers. Looking at the study overall: A couple of HPV16-positive patients' cells yielded candidate HPV-specific clones and common motifs. Overall study results and limits: Better recurrence-free survival went with HPV-responsive T-cell expansion in HPV16-positive patients. Non-HPV-specific T cells did not expand in tumors during treatment, whereas candidate HPV-specific clones and E7-related motifs did.

Comments on this clone: Its antigen remains unidentified.

This table comes from immunoSEQ multiplex PCR, and its TCRdb copy is limited to in-frame clones, with some not included. The sample includes 45,000 to 60,000 clones, about 88% seen only once; the top ten take more than 3%. Samples were taken several times over chemoradiotherapy. Trimming removed 5 bases at V and 9 bases at J, with 23 bases between. This CDR3 contains 15 residues. Germline V gene data show CDR1 as SGHNT and CDR2 as YYREEE (reference sequence). The chain carries TRBV5-4 and TRBJ1-2, with a weak D call TRBD1 (6 bases). The sample consisted of blood, taken from a patient who underwent chemoradiotherapy. The receptor's source is a human donor with HPV-associated anogenital cancer. CDR3 in amino acids: CASRPWGARDHSYTF. The CDR3 nucleotides are TGTGCCAGCAGACCCTGGGGGGCCAGGGACCATAGCTACACCTTC.